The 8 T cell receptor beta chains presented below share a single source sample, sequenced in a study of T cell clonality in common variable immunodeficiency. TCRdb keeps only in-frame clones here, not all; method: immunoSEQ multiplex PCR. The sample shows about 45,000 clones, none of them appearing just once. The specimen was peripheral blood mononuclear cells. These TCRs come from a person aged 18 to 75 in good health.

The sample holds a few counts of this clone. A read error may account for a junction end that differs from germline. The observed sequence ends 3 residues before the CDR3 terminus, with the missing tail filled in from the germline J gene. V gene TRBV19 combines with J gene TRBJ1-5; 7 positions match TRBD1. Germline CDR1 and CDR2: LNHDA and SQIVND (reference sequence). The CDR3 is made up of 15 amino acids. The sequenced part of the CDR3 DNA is TGTGCCAGTAGTAGGACAGGTTCTAGCAATCGGCCC. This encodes CASSRTGSSNRP. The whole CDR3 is CASSRTGSSNRPQHF. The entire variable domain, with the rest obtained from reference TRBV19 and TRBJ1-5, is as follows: DGGITQSPKYLFRKEGQNVTLSCEQNLNHDAMYWYRQDPGQGLRLIYYSQIVNDFQKGDIAEGYSVSREKKESFPLTVTSAQKNPTAFYLCASSRTGSSNRPQHFGDGTRLSIL.

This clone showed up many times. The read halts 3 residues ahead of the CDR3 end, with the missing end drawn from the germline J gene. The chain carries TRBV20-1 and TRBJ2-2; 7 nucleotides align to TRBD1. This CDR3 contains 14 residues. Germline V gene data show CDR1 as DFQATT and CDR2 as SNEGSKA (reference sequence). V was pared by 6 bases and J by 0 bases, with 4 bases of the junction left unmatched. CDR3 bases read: TGCAGTGCACAGACAGGGACGAACACCGGGGAG. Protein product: CSAQTGTNTGE. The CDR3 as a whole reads CSAQTGTNTGELFF.

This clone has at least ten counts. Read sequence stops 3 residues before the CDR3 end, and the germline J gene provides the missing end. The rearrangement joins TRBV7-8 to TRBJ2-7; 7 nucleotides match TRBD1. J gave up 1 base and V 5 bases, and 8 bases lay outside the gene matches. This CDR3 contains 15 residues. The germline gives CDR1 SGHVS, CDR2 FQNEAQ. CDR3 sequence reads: CASSPDRAYSYEQYF. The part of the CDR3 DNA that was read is TGTGCCAGCAGCCCCGACAGGGCCTATTCCTACGAG.

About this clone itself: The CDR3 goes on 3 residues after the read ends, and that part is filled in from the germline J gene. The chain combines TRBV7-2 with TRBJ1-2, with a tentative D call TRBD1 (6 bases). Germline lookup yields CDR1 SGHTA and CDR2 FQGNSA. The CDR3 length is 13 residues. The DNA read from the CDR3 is TGTGCCAGCAGCGGAGGGGGGGAAGACATC. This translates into CASSGGGEDI. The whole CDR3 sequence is CASSGGGEDIYTF. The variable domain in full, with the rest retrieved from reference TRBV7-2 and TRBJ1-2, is GAGVSQSPSNKVTEKGKDVELRCDPISGHTALYWYRQSLGQGLEFLIYFQGNSAPDKSGLPSDRFSAERTGGSVSTLTIQRTQQEDSAVYLCASSGGGEDIYTFGSGTRLTVV.

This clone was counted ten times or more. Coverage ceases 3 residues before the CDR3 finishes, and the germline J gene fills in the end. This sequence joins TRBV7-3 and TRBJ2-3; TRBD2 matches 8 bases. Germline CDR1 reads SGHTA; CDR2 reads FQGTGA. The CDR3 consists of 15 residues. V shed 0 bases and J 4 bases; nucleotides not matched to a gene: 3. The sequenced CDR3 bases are TGTGCCAGCAGCTTAACTAGCGGGGCATCAGATACG. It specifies CASSLTSGASDT. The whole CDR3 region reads CASSLTSGASDTQYF.

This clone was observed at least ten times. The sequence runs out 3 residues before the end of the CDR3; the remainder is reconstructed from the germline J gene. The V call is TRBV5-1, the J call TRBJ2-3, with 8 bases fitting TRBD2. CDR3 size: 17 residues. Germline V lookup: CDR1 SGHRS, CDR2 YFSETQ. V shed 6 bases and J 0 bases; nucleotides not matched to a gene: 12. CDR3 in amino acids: CASTPLLAGPSTDTQYF. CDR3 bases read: TGCGCCAGCACCCCACTCTTAGCGGGGCCAAGCACAGATACG.

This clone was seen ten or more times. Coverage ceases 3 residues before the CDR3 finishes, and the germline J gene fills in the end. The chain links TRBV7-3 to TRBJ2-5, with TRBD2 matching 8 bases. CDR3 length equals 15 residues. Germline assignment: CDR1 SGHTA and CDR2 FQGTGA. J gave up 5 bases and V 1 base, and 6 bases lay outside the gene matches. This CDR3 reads CASSLILAGAETQYF. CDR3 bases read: TGTGCCAGCAGCTTAATCCTAGCGGGCGCGGAGACC.

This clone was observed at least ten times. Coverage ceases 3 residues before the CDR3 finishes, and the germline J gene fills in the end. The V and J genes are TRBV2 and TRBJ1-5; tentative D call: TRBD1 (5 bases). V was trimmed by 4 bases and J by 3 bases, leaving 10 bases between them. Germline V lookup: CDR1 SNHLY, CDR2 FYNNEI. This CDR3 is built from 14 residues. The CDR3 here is CASSGRGVNQPQHF. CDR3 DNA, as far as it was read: TGTGCCAGCAGTGGACGGGGGGTCAATCAGCCC.